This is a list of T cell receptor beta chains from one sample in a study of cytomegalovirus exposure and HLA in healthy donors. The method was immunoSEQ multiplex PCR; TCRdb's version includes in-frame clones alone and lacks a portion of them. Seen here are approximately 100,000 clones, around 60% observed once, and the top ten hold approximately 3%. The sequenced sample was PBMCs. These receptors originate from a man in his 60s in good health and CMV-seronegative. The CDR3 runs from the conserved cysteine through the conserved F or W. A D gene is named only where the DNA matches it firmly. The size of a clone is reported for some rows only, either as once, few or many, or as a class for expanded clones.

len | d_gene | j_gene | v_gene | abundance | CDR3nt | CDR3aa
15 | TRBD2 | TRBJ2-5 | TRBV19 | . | TGTGCCAGTAGTCGAAACCGGGGGGTTCAAGAGACCCAGTACTTC | CASSRNRGVQETQYF
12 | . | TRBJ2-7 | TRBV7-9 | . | TGTGCCAGCAGCCCACGGGGTGCCGAGCAGTACTTC | CASSPRGAEQYF
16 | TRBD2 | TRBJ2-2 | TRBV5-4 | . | TGTGCCAGCAGCTTATCGGCTAGCGGGAACACCGGGGAGCTGTTTTTT | CASSLSASGNTGELFF
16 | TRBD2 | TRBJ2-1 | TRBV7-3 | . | TGTGCCAGCAGCCCCCACCGACTAGCGGGACACAATGAGCAGTTCTTC | CASSPHRLAGHNEQFF
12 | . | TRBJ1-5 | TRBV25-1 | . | TGTGCCAGCAGTGTTGTCGGTCAGCCCCAGCATTTT | CASSVVGQPQHF
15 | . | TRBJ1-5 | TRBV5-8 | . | TGTGCCAGCAGACCGACACGCTATAGCAATCAGCCCCAGCATTTT | CASRPTRYSNQPQHF
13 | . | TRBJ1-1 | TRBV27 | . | TGTGCCACCTGGGCCGCAGCACTCACTGAAGCTTTCTTT | CATWAAALTEAFF
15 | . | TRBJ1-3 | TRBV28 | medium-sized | TGTGCCAGCAGTTATGGGGACACCTCTGGAAACACCATATATTTT | CASSYGDTSGNTIYF
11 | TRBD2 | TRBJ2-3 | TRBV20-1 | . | TGCAGTGCGGCCCGGGGGGGTACGCAGTATTTT | CSAARGGTQYF
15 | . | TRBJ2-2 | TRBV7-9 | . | TGTGCCAGCAGCTTTTGGGGCGCGAACACCGGGGAGCTGTTTTTT | CASSFWGANTGELFF
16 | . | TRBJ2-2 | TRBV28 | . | TGTGCCAGCGGGGAGATTGAAGCCCGGAACACCGGGGAGCTGTTTTTT | CASGEIEARNTGELFF
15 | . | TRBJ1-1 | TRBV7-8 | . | TGTGCCAGCAGCTTAGGGGTCCAGGGGAACACTGAAGCTTTCTTT | CASSLGVQGNTEAFF
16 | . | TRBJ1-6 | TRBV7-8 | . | TGTGCCAGCAGCTTGGAAGGGGGGAGGGCCGGCTCACCCCTCCACTTT | CASSLEGGRAGSPLHF
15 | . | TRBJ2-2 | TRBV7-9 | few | TGTGCCAGCAGCCTCGGAGGGCCGGGCACCGGGGAGCTGTTTTTT | CASSLGGPGTGELFF
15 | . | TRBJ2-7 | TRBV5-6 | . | TGTGCCAGCAGCCCGGGAGGGGGCAGATACTACGAGCAGTACTTC | CASSPGGGRYYEQYF
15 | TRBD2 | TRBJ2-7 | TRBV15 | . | TGTGCCACGTCCCGTGGACTAGCGGGTGCCTACGAGCAGTACTTC | CATSRGLAGAYEQYF
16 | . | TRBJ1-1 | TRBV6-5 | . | TGTGCCAGCAGTTATTGGCAGGGTATGGGGAACACTGAAGCTTTCTTT | CASSYWQGMGNTEAFF
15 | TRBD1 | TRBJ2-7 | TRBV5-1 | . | TGCGCCAGCGGACGCCAAGGACAGGGATCTTACGAGCAGTACTTC | CASGRQGQGSYEQYF
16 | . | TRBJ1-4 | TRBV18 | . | TGTGCCAGCTCACCACCGAGTTTCGGTGCGGCTGAAAAACTGTTTTTT | CASSPPSFGAAEKLFF
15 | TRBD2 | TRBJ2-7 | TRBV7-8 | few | TGTGCCAGCAGCTTAGGGTTAGCGGGGTCCTACGAGCAGTACTTC | CASSLGLAGSYEQYF
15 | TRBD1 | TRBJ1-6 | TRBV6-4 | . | TGTGCCAGCAGTGAGGGGGGACAGGGGGCTTCACCCCTCCACTTT | CASSEGGQGASPLHF
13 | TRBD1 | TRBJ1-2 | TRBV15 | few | TGTGCCACCAGCAGAGGGACAGGCTATGGCTACACCTTC | CATSRGTGYGYTF
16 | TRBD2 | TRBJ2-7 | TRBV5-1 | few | TGCGCCAGCAGCCCTGGACTAGCGGGAGGGCCTGGCTTACAGTACTTC | CASSPGLAGGPGLQYF
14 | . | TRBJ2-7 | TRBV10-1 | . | TGCGCCAGCAGCAAAACCAGGGGACCCTACGAGCAGTACTTC | CASSKTRGPYEQYF
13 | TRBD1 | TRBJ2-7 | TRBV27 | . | TGTGCCAGCAGTGGGGACAGTACCTACGAGCAGTACTTC | CASSGDSTYEQYF
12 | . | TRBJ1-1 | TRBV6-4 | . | TGTGCCAGCAGTTCGGGGGGAGGTGAAGCTTTCTTT | CASSSGGGEAFF
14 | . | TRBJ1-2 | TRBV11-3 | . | TGTGCCAGCAGCTCCCGCGTGTCGCACTATGGCTACACCTTC | CASSSRVSHYGYTF
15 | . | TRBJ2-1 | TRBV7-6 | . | TGTGCCAGCAGCGGGGACTCTTGGACTTACAATGAGCAGTTCTTC | CASSGDSWTYNEQFF
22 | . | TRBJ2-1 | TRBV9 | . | TGTGCCAGCAGCGTAGCCCTGTCCCCTCCCTCCCTCTGGCGGGACGACTACAATGAGCAGTTCTTC | CASSVALSPPSLWRDDYNEQFF
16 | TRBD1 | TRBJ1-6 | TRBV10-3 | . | TGTGCCATCAGGAACTCTAGGGACAGGGGTGATTCACCCCTCCACTTT | CAIRNSRDRGDSPLHF
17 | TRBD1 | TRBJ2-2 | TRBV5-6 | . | TGTGCCAGCAGCCCGAAGAGCTGGGACAGGGGGACCGGGGAGCTGTTTTTT | CASSPKSWDRGTGELFF
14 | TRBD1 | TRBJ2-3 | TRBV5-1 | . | TGCGCCAGCAGGGGGGGACAGGGCACAGATACGCAGTATTTT | CASRGGQGTDTQYF
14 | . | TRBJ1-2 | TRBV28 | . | TGTGCCAGCAGTTTATCTAGCCCGGATTATGGCTACACCTTC | CASSLSSPDYGYTF
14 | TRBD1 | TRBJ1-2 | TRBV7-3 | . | TGTGCCAGCAGCTTCGGACAGGGGGTGGATGGCTACACCTTC | CASSFGQGVDGYTF
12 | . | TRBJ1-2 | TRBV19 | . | TGTGCCAGTACCCCGGACAGACGTGGCTACACCTTC | CASTPDRRGYTF
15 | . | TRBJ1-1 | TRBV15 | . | TGTGCCACCAGCAGCCGAGCTCCTCGAAACACTGAAGCTTTCTTT | CATSSRAPRNTEAFF
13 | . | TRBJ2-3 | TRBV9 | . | TGTGCCAGCAGCGTATTAATGTCAGATACGCAGTATTTT | CASSVLMSDTQYF